This paragraph covers one T cell receptor beta chain sequence. Its specificity is not known. These data belong to a study of T cell repertoires in cytomegalovirus infection. Looking at the study overall: From public TCR beta signatures came an indication of both CMV infection and matching HLA type.

TCRdb called the reads again in MiXCR, with one record for every CDR3 protein. The data contain some 270,000 distinct CDR3 sequences, approximately 15% of them singletons. Study results and caveats: The response measured ex vivo was dominated by TCR beta clonotypes (HLA-C-restricted and CMV-specific). Summed public TCR beta family frequency identified CMV carriers bearing the relevant HLA.

Losses at the gene ends were 0 bases for V and 9 bases for J; bases not matched to a gene: 10. This CDR3 comprises 16 residues. Germline V gene data show CDR1 as SGHVS and CDR2 as FQNEAQ. The TCR sequence derives from a human donor in good health (CMV status not recorded). Some clones in this sample may be carry-over from other donors' samples. The sequenced material came from CD8+ T cells from PBMCs. The rearrangement links TRBV7-8 to TRBJ2-1; 8 bases are shared with TRBD1. The CDR3 region has the DNA TGTGCCAGCAGCTTAGCGCCGGGGACAGGCGTCTTTGAGCAGTTCTTC. It encodes CASSLAPGTGVFEQFF.